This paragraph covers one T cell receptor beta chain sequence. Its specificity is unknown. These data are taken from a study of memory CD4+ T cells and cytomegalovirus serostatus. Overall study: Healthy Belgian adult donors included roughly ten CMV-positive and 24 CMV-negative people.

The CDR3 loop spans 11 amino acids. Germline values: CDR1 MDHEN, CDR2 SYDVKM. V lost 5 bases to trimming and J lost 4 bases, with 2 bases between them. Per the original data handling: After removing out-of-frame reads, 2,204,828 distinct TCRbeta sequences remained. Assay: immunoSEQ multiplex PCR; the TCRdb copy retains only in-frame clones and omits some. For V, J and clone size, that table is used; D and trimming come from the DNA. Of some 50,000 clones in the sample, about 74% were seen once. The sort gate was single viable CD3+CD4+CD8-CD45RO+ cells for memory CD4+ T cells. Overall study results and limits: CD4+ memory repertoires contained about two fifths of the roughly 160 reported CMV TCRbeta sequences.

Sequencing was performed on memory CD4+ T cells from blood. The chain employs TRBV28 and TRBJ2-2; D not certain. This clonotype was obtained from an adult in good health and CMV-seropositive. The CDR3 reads CASSSTGELFF. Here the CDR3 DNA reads TGTGCCAGCAGTAGCACCGGGGAGCTGTTTTTT.